This T cell receptor (beta chain) was captured by sequencing in a study of T-cell memory formation after mild COVID-19. As for the study in general: Each donor largely had its own TCR clusters. Study-wide points: Contracting clones localized mainly to CM and EM when CD4+ and mainly to EMRA when CD8+. Certain responding clones were present in pre-infection memory, suggesting participation of cross-reactive memory.

TCRdb analysed the 5' RACE reads with MiXCR anew, one entry per CDR3 protein. Counted here are roughly 580,000 distinct CDR3 sequences, roughly 18% occurring once; the ten biggest clones make up around 13%. Note on this clonotype: Antigen specificity is unknown.

The CDR3 consists of 14 residues. Germline CDR1 is MNHEY and CDR2 is SVGEGT. V was trimmed by 7 bases and J by 1 base, leaving 10 bases between them. The V call is TRBV6-2 or TRBV6-3, the J call TRBJ2-2; no definite D call. This receptor was obtained from an adult woman who had mild COVID-19 (a few samples of this study predate the infection). Cell type and time point are not known. Sequenced: PBMCs or a T cell subset sorted from them (not recorded which). CDR3 DNA: TGTGCCAGCACCCGGACGGAGAACACCGGGGAGCTGTTTTTT. It is translated as CASTRTENTGELFF.